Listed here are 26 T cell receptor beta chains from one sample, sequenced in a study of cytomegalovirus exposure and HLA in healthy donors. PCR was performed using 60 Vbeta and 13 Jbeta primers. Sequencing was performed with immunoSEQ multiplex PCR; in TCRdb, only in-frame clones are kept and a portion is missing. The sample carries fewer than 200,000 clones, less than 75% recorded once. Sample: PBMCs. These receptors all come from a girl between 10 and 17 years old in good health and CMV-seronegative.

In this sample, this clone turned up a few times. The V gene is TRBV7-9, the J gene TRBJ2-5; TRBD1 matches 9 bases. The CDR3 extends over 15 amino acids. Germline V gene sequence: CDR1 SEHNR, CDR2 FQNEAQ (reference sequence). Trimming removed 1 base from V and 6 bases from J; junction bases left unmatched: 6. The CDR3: CASSLGTGVRKTQYF. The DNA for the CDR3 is TGTGCCAGCAGCTTAGGGACAGGGGTCCGAAAGACCCAGTACTTC.

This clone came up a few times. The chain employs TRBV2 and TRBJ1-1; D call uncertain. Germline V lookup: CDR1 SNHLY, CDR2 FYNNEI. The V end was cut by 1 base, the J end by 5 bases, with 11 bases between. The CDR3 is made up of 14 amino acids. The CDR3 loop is CASSEVPGGTEAFF. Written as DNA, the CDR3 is TGTGCCAGCAGTGAAGTGCCGGGTGGGACTGAAGCTTTCTTT.

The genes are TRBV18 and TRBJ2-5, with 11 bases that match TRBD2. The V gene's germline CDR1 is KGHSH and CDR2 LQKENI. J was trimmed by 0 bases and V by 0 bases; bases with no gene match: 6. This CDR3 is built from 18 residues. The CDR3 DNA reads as TGTGCCAGCTCACCACCGGGGGCTAGCGGGAGGTACCAAGAGACCCAGTACTTC. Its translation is CASSPPGASGRYQETQYF.

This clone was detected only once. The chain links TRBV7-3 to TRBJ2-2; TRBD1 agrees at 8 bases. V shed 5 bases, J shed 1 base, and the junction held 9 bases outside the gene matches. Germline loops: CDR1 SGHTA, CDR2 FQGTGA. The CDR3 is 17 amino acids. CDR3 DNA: TGTGCCAGCAGCCTTGGAGCTGGGACAGGGAACACCGGGGAGCTGTTTTTT. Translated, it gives CASSLGAGTGNTGELFF.

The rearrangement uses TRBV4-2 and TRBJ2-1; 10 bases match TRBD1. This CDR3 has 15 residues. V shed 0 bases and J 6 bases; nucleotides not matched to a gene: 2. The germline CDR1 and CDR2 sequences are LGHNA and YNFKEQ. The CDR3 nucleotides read TGTGCCAGCAGCCAAGAACGGACAGGGGGCAATGAGCAGTTCTTC. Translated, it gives CASSQERTGGNEQFF.

The CDR3 sequence is CASSFNRGLGEQYF. The CDR3 DNA follows: TGTGCCAGCAGTTTCAACAGGGGGCTGGGGGAGCAGTACTTC. The chain couples TRBV28 to TRBJ2-7, with 9 positions matching TRBD1. CDR3 length: 14 amino acids. Germline lookup yields CDR1 MDHEN and CDR2 SYDVKM. The trim removed 3 bases at V and 7 bases at J, leaving 7 bases unmatched.

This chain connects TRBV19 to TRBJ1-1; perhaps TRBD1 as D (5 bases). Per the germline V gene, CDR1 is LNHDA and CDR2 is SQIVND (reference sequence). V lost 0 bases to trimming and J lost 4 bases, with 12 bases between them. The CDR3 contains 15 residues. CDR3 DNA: TGTGCCAGTAGTATAGACGCAGGGACTAGCACTGAAGCTTTCTTT. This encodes CASSIDAGTSTEAFF.

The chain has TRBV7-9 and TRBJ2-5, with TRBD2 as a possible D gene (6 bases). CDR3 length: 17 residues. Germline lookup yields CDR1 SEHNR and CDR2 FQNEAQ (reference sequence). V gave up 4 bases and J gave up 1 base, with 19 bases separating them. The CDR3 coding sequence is TGTGCCAGCAGCTCGATAATGTTTGGGACTGGCCAAGAGACCCAGTACTTC. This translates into CASSSIMFGTGQETQYF.

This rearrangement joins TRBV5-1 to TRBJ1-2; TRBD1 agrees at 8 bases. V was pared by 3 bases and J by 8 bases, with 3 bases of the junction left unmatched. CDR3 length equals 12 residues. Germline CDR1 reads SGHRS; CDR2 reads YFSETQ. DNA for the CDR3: TGCGCCAGCAGCTCACAGGGGGAGGGCTACACCTTC. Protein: CASSSQGEGYTF.

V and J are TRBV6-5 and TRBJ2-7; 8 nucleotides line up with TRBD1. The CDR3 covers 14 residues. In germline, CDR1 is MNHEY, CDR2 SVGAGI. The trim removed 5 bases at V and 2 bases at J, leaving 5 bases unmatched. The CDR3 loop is CASSRVGQAYEQYF. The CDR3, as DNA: TGTGCCAGCAGTCGCGTGGGACAGGCCTACGAGCAGTACTTC.

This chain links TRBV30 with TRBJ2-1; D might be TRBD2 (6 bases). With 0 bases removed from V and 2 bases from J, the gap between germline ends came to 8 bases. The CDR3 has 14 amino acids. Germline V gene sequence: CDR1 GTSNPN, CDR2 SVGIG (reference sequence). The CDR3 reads CAWSVEGPYNEQFF. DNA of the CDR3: TGTGCCTGGAGTGTGGAGGGGCCCTACAATGAGCAGTTCTTC. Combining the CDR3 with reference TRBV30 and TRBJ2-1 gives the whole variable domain SQTIHQWPATLVQPVGSPLSLECTVEGTSNPNLYWYRQAAGRGLQLLFYSVGIGQISSEVPQNLSASRPQDRQFILSSKKLLLSDSGFYLCAWSVEGPYNEQFFGPGTRLTVL.

CDR3 bases: TGCGCCAGCAGCCGACCCGACTGGAGCTCCTACAATGAGCAGTTCTTC. Translation gives CASSRPDWSSYNEQFF. The V and J genes are TRBV4-1 and TRBJ2-1; no firm D call. Trimming removed 4 bases at V and 0 bases at J, with 13 bases between. This CDR3 is 16 amino acids long. The germline gives CDR1 MGHRA, CDR2 YSYEKL.

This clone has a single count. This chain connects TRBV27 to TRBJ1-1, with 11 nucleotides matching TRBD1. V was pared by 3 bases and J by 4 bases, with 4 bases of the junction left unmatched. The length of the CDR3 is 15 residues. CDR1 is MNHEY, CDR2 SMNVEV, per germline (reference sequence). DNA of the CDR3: TGTGCCAGCAGTTTTCGGACAGGGGGCGTCACTGAAGCTTTCTTT. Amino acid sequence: CASSFRTGGVTEAFF.

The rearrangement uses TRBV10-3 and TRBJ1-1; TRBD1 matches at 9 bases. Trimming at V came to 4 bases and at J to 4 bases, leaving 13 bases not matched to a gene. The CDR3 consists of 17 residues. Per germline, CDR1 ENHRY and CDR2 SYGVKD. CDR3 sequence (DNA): TGTGCCATCAGTGGGGGGGGACAGGGAGGTTGGGGCACTGAAGCTTTCTTT. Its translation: CAISGGGQGGWGTEAFF.

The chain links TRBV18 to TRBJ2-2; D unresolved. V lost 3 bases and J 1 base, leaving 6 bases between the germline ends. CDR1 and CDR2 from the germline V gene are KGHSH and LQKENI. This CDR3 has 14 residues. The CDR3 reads CASSPNMNTGELFF. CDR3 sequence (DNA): TGTGCCAGCTCACCGAACATGAACACCGGGGAGCTGTTTTTT.

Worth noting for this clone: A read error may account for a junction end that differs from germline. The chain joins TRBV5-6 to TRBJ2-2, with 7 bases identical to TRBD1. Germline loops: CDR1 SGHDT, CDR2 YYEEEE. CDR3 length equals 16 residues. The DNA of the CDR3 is TGTGCCAGCAGCTCCCTCGCACAGGGGAACCCCGGGGAGCTGTTTTTT. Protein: CASSSLAQGNPGELFF.

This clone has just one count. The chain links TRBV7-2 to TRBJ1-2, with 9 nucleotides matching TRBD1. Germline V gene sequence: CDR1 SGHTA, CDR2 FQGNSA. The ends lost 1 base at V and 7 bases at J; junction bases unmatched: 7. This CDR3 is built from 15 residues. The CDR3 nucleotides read TGTGCCAGCAGCTTAGTACAGGGGGCAAGTAGTGGCTACACCTTC. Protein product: CASSLVQGASSGYTF.

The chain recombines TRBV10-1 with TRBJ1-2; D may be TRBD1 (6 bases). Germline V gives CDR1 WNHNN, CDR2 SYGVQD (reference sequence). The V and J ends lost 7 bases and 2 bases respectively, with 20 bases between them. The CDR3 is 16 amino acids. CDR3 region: CASIKGGAGANYGYTF. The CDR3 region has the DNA TGCGCCAGCATAAAAGGGGGGGCAGGGGCCAACTATGGCTACACCTTC.

The CDR3 DNA sequence: TGCGCCAGCAGCTTCGGACACAACCCGGGAGAGACCCAGTACTTC. It is translated as CASSFGHNPGETQYF. The chain links TRBV5-1 to TRBJ2-5, with a possible D match to TRBD1 (5 bases). This CDR3 is built from 15 residues. The V and J ends lost 2 bases and 4 bases respectively, with 15 bases between them. Germline V gene sequence: CDR1 SGHRS, CDR2 YFSETQ. Drawing the rest from reference TRBV5-1 and TRBJ2-5, the complete variable domain is KAGVTQTPRYLIKTRGQQVTLSCSPISGHRSVSWYQQTPGQGLQFLFEYFSETQRNKGNFPGRFSGRQFSNSRSEMNVSTLELGDSALYLCASSFGHNPGETQYFGPGTRLLVL.

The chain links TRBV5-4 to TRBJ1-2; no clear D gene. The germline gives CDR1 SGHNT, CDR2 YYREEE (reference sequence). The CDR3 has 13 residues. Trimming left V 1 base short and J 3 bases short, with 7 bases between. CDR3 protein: CASSLSPDYGYTF. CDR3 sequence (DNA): TGTGCCAGCAGCTTGAGTCCGGACTATGGCTACACCTTC.

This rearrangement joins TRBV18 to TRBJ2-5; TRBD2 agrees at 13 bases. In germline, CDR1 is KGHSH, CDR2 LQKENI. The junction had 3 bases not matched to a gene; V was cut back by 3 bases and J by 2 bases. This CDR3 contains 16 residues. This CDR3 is CASSPGLAGPQETQYF. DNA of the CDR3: TGTGCCAGCTCACCGGGACTAGCGGGGCCTCAAGAGACCCAGTACTTC.

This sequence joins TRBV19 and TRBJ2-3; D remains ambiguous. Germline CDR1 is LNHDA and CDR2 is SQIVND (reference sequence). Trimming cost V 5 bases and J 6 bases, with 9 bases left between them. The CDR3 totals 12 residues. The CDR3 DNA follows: TGTGCCAGTAGTCAACTTACCGATACGCAGTATTTT. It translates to CASSQLTDTQYF. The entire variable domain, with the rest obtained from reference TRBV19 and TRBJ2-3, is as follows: DGGITQSPKYLFRKEGQNVTLSCEQNLNHDAMYWYRQDPGQGLRLIYYSQIVNDFQKGDIAEGYSVSREKKESFPLTVTSAQKNPTAFYLCASSQLTDTQYFGPGTRLTVL.

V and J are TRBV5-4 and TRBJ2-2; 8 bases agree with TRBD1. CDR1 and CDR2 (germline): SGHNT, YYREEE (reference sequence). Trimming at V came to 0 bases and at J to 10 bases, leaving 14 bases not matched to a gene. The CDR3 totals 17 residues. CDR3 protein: CASSLVGQGAKQEELFF. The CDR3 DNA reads TGTGCCAGCAGCTTGGTTGGGCAGGGGGCCAAACAGGAGGAGCTGTTTTTT.

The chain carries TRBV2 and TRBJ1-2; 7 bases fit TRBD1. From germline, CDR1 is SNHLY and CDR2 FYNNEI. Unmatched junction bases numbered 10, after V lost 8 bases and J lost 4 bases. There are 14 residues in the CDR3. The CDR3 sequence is CASAGGWFGYGYTF. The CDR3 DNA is TGTGCCAGCGCAGGGGGATGGTTTGGCTATGGCTACACCTTC.

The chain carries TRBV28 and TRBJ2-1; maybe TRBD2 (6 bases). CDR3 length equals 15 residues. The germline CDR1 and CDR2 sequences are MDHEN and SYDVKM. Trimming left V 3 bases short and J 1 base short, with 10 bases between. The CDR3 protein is CASSLRLVSYNEQFF. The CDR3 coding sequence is TGTGCCAGCAGTTTGAGACTAGTTTCCTACAATGAGCAGTTCTTC.

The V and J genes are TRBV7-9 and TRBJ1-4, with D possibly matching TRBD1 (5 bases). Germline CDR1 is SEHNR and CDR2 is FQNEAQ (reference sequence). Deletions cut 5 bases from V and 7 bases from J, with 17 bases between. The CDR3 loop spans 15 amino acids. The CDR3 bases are TGTGCCAGCAGCAAAACTGGGCAGGGTATTGAAAAACTGTTTTTT. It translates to CASSKTGQGIEKLFF.